The T cell receptor (beta chain) under discussion was sequenced for a study of shared clonotypes between healthy human individuals. The study, taken as a whole, reports: Large depth notwithstanding, sorted-subset sequencing proved incomplete by rarefaction. Memory subsets generally showed smaller estimated richness than naive subsets did.

Comments on this clone: Its antigen remains unidentified.

The CDR3 consists of 14 residues. V was trimmed by 4 bases and J by 9 bases, leaving 17 bases between them. Per the germline V gene, CDR1 is SGHRS and CDR2 is YFSETQ. The table came from immunoSEQ multiplex PCR; TCRdb's copy has only in-frame clones and leaves some out. Among 2 million to 2.5 million clones listed, approximately 96% were seen once. Sequenced input: naive CD4+ T cells sorted from blood. The sample's subset: CD45RA+ positively selected. The chain combines TRBV5-1 with TRBJ2-1; D ambiguous. This receptor was identified in a man between 18 and 35 years old in good health. The CDR3 sequence is CASSRMDPSGEQFF. DNA of the CDR3: TGCGCCAGCAGCCGCATGGACCCCTCGGGTGAGCAGTTCTTC.